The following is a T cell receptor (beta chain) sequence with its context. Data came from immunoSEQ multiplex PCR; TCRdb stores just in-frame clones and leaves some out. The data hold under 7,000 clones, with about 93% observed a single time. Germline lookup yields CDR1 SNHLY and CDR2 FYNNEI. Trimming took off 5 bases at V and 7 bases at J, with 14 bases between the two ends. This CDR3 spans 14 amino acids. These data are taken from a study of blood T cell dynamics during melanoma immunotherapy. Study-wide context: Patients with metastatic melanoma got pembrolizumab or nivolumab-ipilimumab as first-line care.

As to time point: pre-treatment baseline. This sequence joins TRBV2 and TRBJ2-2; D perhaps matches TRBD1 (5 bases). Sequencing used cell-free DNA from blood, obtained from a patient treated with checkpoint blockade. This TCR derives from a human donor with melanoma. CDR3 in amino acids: CASSLVRVGGELFF. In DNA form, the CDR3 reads TGTGCCAGCAGTTTGGTCAGGGTTGGCGGGGAGCTGTTTTTT.